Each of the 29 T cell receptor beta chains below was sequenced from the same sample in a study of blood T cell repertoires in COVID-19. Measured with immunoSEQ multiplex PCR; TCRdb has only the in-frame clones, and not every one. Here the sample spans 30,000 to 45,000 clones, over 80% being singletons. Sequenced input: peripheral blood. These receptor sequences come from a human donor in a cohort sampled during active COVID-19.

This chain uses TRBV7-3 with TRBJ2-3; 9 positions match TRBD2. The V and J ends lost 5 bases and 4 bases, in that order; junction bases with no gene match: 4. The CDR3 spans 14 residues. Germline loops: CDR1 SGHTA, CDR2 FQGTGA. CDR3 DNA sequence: TGTGCCAGCAGCGCGGGGGGGCCGGCAGATACGCAGTATTTT. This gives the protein CASSAGGPADTQYF. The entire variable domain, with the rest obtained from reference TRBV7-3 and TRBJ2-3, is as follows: GAGVSQTPSNKVTEKGKYVELRCDPISGHTALYWYRQSLGQGPEFLIYFQGTGAADDSGLPNDRFFAVRPEGSVSTLKIQRTERGDSAVYLCASSAGGPADTQYFGPGTRLTVL.

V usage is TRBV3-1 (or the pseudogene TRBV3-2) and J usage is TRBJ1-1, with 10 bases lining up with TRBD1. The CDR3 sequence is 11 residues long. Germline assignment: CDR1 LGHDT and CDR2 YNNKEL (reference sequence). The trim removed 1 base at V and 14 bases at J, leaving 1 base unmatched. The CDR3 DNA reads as TGTGCCAGCAGCCAAGGACAGGGGGCCTTCTTT. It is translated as CASSQGQGAFF.

The CDR3 loop is CASSLEGTTYGYTF. The CDR3 coding sequence is TGTGCCAGCAGCTTAGAAGGGACAACCTATGGCTACACCTTC. The chain joins TRBV13 to TRBJ1-2, with D perhaps matching TRBD1 (6 bases). This CDR3 comprises 14 residues. Per the germline V gene, CDR1 is PRHDT and CDR2 is FYEKMQ (reference sequence). V was trimmed by 1 base and J by 4 bases, leaving 10 bases between them.

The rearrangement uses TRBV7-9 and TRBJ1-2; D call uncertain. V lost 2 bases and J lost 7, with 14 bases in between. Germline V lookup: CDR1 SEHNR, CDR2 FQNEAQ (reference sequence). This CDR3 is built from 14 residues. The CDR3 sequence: CASSLRRDMAGYTF. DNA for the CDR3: TGTGCCAGCAGCTTACGGAGGGATATGGCTGGCTACACCTTC.

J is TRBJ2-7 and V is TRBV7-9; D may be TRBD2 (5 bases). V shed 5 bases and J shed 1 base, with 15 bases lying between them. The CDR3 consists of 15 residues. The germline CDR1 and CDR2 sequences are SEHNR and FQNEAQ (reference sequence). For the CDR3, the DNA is TGTGCCAGCAGCCCCCGGGGAGCTGATTCCTACGAGCAGTACTTC. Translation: CASSPRGADSYEQYF.

This CDR3 reads CASSPPGAGDTEAFF. The CDR3 bases are TGTGCCAGCAGTCCTCCGGGGGCGGGGGACACTGAAGCTTTCTTT. The chain carries TRBV28 and TRBJ1-1, with D possibly matching TRBD1 (6 bases). The CDR3 loop spans 15 amino acids. Germline V lookup: CDR1 MDHEN, CDR2 SYDVKM. V lost 5 bases and J 3 bases, leaving 16 bases between the germline ends.

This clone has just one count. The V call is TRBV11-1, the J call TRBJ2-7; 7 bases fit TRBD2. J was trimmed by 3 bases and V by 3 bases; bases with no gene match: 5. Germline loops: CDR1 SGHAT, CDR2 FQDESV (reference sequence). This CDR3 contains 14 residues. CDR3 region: CASSLAGAIYEQYF. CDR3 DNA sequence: TGTGCCAGCAGCTTGGCGGGAGCTATCTACGAGCAGTACTTC.

As DNA, the CDR3 is TGTGCCAGCGGCCAGGGGGAATACACTGAAGCTTTCTTT. The encoded protein is CASGQGEYTEAFF. The V call is TRBV2, the J call TRBJ1-1; 7 bases map to TRBD1. The germline CDR1 and CDR2 sequences are SNHLY and FYNNEI. This CDR3 is 13 amino acids long. V trimming: 8 bases; J trimming: 3 bases; junction bases outside the gene matches: 6.

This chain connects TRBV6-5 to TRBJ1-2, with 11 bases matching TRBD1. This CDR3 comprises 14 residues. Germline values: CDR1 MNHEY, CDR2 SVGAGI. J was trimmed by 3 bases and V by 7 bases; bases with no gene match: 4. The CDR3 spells CASIRTGGDYGYTF. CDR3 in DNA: TGTGCCAGCATAAGGACAGGGGGCGACTATGGCTACACCTTC.

DNA for the CDR3: TGTGCCAGTAGTATTGCGGGAGGGCCAGGGTACGAGCAGTACTTC. Protein sequence: CASSIAGGPGYEQYF. This sequence joins TRBV19 and TRBJ2-7; TRBD2 matches 9 bases. Germline V gives CDR1 LNHDA, CDR2 SQIVND (reference sequence). This CDR3 is 15 amino acids long. V lost 3 bases and J lost 4; bases outside the gene matches: 7. Complete variable domain (other parts from reference TRBV19 and TRBJ2-7): DGGITQSPKYLFRKEGQNVTLSCEQNLNHDAMYWYRQDPGQGLRLIYYSQIVNDFQKGDIAEGYSVSREKKESFPLTVTSAQKNPTAFYLCASSIAGGPGYEQYFGPGTRLTVT.

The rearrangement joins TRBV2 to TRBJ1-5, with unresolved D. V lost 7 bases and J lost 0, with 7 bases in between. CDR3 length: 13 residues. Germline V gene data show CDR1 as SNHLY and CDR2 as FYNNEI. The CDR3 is CASTQYSNQPQHF. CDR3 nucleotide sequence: TGTGCCAGCACTCAGTATAGCAATCAGCCCCAGCATTTT.

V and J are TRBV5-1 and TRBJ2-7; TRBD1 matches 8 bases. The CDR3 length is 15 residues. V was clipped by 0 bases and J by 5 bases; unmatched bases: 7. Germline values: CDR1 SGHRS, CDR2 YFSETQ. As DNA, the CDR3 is TGCGCCAGCAGCTTGGAGTCAGGGGGCGGGGACGAGCAGTACTTC. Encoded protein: CASSLESGGGDEQYF.

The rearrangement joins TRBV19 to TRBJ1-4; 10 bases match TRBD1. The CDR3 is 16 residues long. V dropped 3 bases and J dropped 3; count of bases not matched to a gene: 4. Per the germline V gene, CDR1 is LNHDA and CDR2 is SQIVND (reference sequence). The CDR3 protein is CASSMEGQGANEKLFF. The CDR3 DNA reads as TGTGCCAGTAGTATGGAAGGACAGGGGGCTAATGAAAAACTGTTTTTT.

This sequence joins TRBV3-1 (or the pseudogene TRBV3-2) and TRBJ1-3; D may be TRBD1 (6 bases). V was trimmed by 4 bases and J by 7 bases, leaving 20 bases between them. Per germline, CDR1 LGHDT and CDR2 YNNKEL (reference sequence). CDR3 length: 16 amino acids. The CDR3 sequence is CASSPAGVGVGNTIYF. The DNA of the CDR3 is TGTGCCAGCAGCCCGGCAGGGGTAGGAGTTGGGAACACCATATATTTT.

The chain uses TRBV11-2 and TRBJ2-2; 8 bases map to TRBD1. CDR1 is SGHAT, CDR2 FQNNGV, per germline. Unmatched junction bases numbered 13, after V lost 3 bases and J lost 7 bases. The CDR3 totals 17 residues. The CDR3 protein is CASSFPRQGIGNGELFF. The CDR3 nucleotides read TGTGCCAGCAGCTTCCCGAGACAGGGGATCGGGAACGGGGAGCTGTTTTTT.

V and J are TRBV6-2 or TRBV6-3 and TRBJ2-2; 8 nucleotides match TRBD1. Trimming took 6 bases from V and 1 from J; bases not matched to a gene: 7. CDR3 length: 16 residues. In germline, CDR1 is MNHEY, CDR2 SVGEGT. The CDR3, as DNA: TGTGCCAGCAGCAACGGACAGGGCTGGAACACCGGGGAGCTGTTTTTT. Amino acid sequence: CASSNGQGWNTGELFF.

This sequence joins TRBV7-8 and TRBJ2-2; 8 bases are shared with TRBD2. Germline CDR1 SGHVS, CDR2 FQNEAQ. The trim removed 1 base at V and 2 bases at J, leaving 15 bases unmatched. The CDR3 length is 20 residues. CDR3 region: CASSLEIPGRAGVNTGELFF. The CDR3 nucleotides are TGTGCCAGCAGCTTAGAGATCCCAGGACGAGCGGGGGTAAACACCGGGGAGCTGTTTTTT. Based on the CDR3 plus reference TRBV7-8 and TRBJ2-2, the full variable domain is GAGVSQSPRYKVAKRGQDVALRCDPISGHVSLFWYQQALGQGPEFLTYFQNEAQLDKSGLPSDRFFAERPEGSVSTLKIQRTQQEDSAVYLCASSLEIPGRAGVNTGELFFGEGSRLTVL.

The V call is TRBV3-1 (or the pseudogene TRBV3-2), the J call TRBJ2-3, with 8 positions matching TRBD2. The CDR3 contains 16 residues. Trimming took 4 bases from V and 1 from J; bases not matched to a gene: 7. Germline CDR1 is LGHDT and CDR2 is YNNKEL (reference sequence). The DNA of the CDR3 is TGTGCCAGCAGCCCCCTCCTGACTAGCGGCACAGATACGCAGTATTTT. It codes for CASSPLLTSGTDTQYF.

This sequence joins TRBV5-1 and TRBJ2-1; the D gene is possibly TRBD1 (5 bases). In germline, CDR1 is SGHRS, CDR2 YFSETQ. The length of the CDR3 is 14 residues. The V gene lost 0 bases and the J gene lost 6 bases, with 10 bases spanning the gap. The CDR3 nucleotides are TGCGCCAGCAGCTTGGAAAGGGGTGGCAATGAGCAGTTCTTC. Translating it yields CASSLERGGNEQFF.

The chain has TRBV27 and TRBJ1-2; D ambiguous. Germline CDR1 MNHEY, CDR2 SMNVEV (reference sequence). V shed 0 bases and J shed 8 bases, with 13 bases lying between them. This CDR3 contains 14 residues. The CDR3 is CASSLSSGLRGYTF. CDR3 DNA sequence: TGTGCCAGCAGTTTATCGTCCGGTCTGCGGGGCTACACCTTC.

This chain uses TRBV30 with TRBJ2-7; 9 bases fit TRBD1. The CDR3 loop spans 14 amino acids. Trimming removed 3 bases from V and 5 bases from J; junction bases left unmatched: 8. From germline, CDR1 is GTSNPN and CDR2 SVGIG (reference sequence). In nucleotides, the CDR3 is TGTGCCTGGAGAAGGGACAGGGCCTTCCACGAGCAGTACTTC. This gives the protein CAWRRDRAFHEQYF.

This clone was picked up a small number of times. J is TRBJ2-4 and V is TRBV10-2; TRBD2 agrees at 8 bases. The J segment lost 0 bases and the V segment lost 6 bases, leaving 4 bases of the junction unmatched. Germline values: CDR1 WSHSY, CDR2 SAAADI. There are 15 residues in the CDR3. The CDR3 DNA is TGCGCCAGCAGGGCGGGGGGCCAAGCCAAAAACATTCAGTACTTC. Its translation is CASRAGGQAKNIQYF.

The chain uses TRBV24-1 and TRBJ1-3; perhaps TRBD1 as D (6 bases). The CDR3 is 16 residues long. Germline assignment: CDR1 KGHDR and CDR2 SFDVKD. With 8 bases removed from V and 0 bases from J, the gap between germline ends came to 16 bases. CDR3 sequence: CATIEGRGYSGNTIYF. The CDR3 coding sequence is TGTGCCACCATCGAGGGCAGGGGATACTCTGGAAACACCATATATTTT.

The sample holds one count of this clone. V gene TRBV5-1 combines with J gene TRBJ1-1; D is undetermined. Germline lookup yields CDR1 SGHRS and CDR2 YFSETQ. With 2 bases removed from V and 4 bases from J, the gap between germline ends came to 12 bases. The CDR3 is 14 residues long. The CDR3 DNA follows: TGCGCCAGCAGCTTTGGAGTCCGGGGCACTGAAGCTTTCTTT. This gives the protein CASSFGVRGTEAFF. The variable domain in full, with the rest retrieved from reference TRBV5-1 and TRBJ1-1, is KAGVTQTPRYLIKTRGQQVTLSCSPISGHRSVSWYQQTPGQGLQFLFEYFSETQRNKGNFPGRFSGRQFSNSRSEMNVSTLELGDSALYLCASSFGVRGTEAFFGQGTRLTVV.

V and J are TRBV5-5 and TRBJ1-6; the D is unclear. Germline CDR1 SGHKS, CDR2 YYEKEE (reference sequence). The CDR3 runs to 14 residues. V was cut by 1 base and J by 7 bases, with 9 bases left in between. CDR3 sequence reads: CASSLYRENSPLHF. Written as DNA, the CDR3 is TGTGCCAGCAGCTTGTACAGAGAGAATTCACCCCTCCACTTT.

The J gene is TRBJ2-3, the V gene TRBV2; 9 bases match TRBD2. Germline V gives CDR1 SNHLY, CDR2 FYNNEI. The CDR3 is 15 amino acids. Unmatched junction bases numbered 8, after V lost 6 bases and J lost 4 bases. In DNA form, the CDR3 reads TGTGCCAGCAGAGTCAGGCGGGAGGGCGCAGATACGCAGTATTTT. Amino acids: CASRVRREGADTQYF.

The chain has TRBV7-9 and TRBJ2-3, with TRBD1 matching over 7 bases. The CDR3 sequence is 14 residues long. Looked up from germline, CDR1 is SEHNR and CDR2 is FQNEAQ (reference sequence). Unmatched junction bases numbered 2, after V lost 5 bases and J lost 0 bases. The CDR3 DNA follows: TGTGCCAGCAGCCGGGGACAGAGCACAGATACGCAGTATTTT. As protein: CASSRGQSTDTQYF.

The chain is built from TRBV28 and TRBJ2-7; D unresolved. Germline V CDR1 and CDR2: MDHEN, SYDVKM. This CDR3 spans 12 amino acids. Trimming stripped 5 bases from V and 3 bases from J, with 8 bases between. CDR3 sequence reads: CASSPYNYEQYF. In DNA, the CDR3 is TGTGCCAGCAGTCCTTACAACTACGAGCAGTACTTC. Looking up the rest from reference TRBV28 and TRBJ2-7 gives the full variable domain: DVKVTQSSRYLVKRTGEKVFLECVQDMDHENMFWYRQDPGLGLRLIYFSYDVKMKEKGDIPEGYSVSREKKERFSLILESASTNQTSMYLCASSPYNYEQYFGPGTRLTVT.

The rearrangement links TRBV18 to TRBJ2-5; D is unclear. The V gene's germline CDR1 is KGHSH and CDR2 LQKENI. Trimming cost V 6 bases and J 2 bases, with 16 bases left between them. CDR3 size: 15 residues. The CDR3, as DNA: TGTGCCAGCTCCCCTGGGCCAGTGGCACAAGAGACCCAGTACTTC. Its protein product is CASSPGPVAQETQYF.